The 26 T cell receptor beta chains below all came from one sample that was sequenced in a study of cytomegalovirus exposure and HLA in healthy donors. This PCR relied on a set of 60 Vbeta primers and 13 Jbeta primers. The data were produced by immunoSEQ multiplex PCR, yet TCRdb's version contains in-frame clones alone and is incomplete. The data contain approximately 200,000 clones, roughly 79% of them singletons. The sequenced sample consisted of PBMCs. These receptors all come from a man aged 25-45 years in good health and CMV-seronegative.

The rearrangement links TRBV4-1 to TRBJ2-7; D possibly corresponds to TRBD1 (6 bases). CDR1 is MGHRA, CDR2 YSYEKL, per germline. This CDR3 region has 12 residues. V gave up 2 bases and J gave up 4 bases, with 6 bases separating them. The CDR3 here is CASSQQGYEQYF. DNA for the CDR3: TGCGCCAGCAGCCAACAGGGGTACGAGCAGTACTTC.

This CDR3 reads CASSGTAKTNEKLFF. The CDR3 DNA is TGTGCCAGCAGTGGGACAGCCAAAACTAATGAAAAACTGTTTTTT. J is TRBJ1-4 and V is TRBV2, with a tentative D call TRBD1 (6 bases). Trimming removed 4 bases from V and 1 base from J, with 10 bases in between. This CDR3 has 15 residues. Germline CDR1 is SNHLY and CDR2 is FYNNEI.

The V call is TRBV27, the J call TRBJ2-7, with 9 bases that match TRBD2. Germline trimming cut 8 bases from V and 2 bases from J; bases unmatched to any gene: 10. This CDR3 spans 15 amino acids. From germline, CDR1 is MNHEY and CDR2 SMNVEV (reference sequence). The CDR3 nucleotides are TGTGCCAGCTGGACCCTAGCGGGAAGAGCCTACGAGCAGTACTTC. Translated, it gives CASWTLAGRAYEQYF.

The chain carries TRBV28 and TRBJ2-7; D remains ambiguous. Germline V lookup: CDR1 MDHEN, CDR2 SYDVKM. With 6 bases removed from V and 6 bases from J, the gap between germline ends came to 9 bases. The CDR3 length is 11 residues. The CDR3 bases are TGTGCCAGCAGAGTAACCGGCGAGCAGTACTTC. This codes for CASRVTGEQYF.

This clone appeared a few times. V and J are TRBV25-1 and TRBJ2-1, with 11 bases identical to TRBD1. There are 15 residues in the CDR3. Germline V lookup: CDR1 MGHDK, CDR2 SYGVNS. The V and J ends lost 6 bases and 7 bases, in that order; junction bases with no gene match: 8. The CDR3 DNA is TGTGCCAGCAGACCCTGGACAGGGGGCATAAATGAGCAGTTCTTC. Its translation is CASRPWTGGINEQFF.

This clone was seen only a few times. The rearrangement joins TRBV19 to TRBJ2-1, with 10 bases identical to TRBD1. The CDR3 covers 17 residues. With 5 bases clipped from V and 7 bases from J, the junction kept 14 bases outside the gene matches. Germline lookup yields CDR1 LNHDA and CDR2 SQIVND (reference sequence). CDR3 in amino acids: CASSFQLRQGAGNEQFF. CDR3 in DNA: TGTGCCAGTAGTTTTCAGCTTCGACAGGGGGCGGGTAATGAGCAGTTCTTC.

The rearrangement joins TRBV29-1 to TRBJ2-1, with 8 bases matching TRBD1. This CDR3 has 16 residues. Unmatched junction bases numbered 16, after V lost 0 bases and J lost 12 bases. From germline, CDR1 is SQVTM and CDR2 ANQGSEA. The CDR3 bases are TGCAGCGTTGAAGAGGAAATTGGACAGGGATTTCAGGGGCAGTTCTTC. Translation: CSVEEEIGQGFQGQFF.

The chain carries TRBV7-2 and TRBJ1-3; 8 bases line up with TRBD1. J was trimmed by 4 bases and V by 3 bases; bases with no gene match: 2. The CDR3 has 14 amino acids. Germline V CDR1 and CDR2: SGHTA, FQGNSA. As DNA, the CDR3 is TGTGCCAGCAGCTTCGACAGGGGAGGAAACACCATATATTTT. It yields the protein CASSFDRGGNTIYF.

The chain links TRBV30 to TRBJ2-5, with a weak D call TRBD2 (6 bases). The J call may be mistaken, given a closer DNA end match to TRBJ2-7. The germline V gene has CDR1 GTSNPN and CDR2 SVGIG (reference sequence). The CDR3 consists of 15 residues. The CDR3 sequence is CAWRSVGTGDAEQYF. The DNA for the CDR3 is TGTGCCTGGAGATCGGTCGGGACGGGAGACGCCGAGCAGTACTTC.

The chain links TRBV25-1 to TRBJ1-1; no firm D call. Germline V CDR1 and CDR2: MGHDK, SYGVNS. The CDR3 spans 14 residues. Trimming took off 5 bases at V and 3 bases at J, with 13 bases between the two ends. This CDR3 reads CASSFGAGDTEAFF. For the CDR3, the DNA is TGTGCCAGCAGTTTTGGAGCCGGGGACACTGAAGCTTTCTTT.

The V and J genes are TRBV4-1 and TRBJ1-4, with D perhaps matching TRBD1 (6 bases). In germline, CDR1 is MGHRA, CDR2 YSYEKL. CDR3 length: 16 amino acids. V was shortened by 1 base and J by 8 bases, with 17 bases between the two germline ends. The chain's CDR3 is CASSQAPSDSREKLFF. The DNA of the CDR3 is TGCGCCAGCAGCCAAGCCCCGTCGGACAGCCGAGAAAAACTGTTTTTT.

This chain uses TRBV2 with TRBJ2-7; possibly TRBD2 for D (5 bases). Germline V gene sequence: CDR1 SNHLY, CDR2 FYNNEI. Trimming shortened V by 3 bases and J by 2 bases, and 14 bases separated the two germline ends. This CDR3 comprises 15 residues. CDR3 in DNA: TGTGCCAGCAGTGAGTGGAGCGGCAGAGCCTACGAGCAGTACTTC. It is translated as CASSEWSGRAYEQYF.

This clone was seen only a few times. V gene TRBV7-6 combines with J gene TRBJ2-3; D might be TRBD2 (5 bases). Trimming took off 0 bases at V and 4 bases at J, with 8 bases between the two ends. Germline CDR1 SGHVS, CDR2 FNYEAQ. The CDR3 is made up of 14 amino acids. The CDR3 loop reads CASSLALEADTQYF. The CDR3 DNA reads as TGTGCCAGCAGCTTAGCGCTGGAGGCAGATACGCAGTATTTT.

The rearrangement joins TRBV6-6 to TRBJ2-2, with 7 bases aligning to TRBD1. The V segment lost 6 bases and the J segment 4 bases; nucleotides outside the gene matches: 8. The CDR3 is 15 amino acids. In germline, CDR1 is MNHNY, CDR2 SVGAGI (reference sequence). The CDR3 loop reads CASSSGTVGTGELFF. The CDR3 DNA reads as TGTGCCAGCAGCTCCGGGACAGTAGGCACCGGGGAGCTGTTTTTT.

The chain couples TRBV2 to TRBJ2-3; 7 nucleotides line up with TRBD2. J was trimmed by 1 base and V by 7 bases; bases with no gene match: 17. Germline assignment: CDR1 SNHLY and CDR2 FYNNEI. The CDR3 covers 18 residues. The DNA of the CDR3 is TGTGCCAGCACAGATTCCCTCGGGGCGGGAGCTGGCACAGATACGCAGTATTTT. This sequence encodes CASTDSLGAGAGTDTQYF.

The chain has TRBV7-9 and TRBJ1-4, with D tentatively TRBD1 (6 bases). Germline V lookup: CDR1 SEHNR, CDR2 FQNEAQ (reference sequence). V was cut by 7 bases and J by 3 bases, with 15 bases left in between. This CDR3 spans 15 amino acids. The CDR3 DNA is TGTGCCAGCACCATTGTGGACAGACCTAATGAAAAACTGTTTTTT. It specifies CASTIVDRPNEKLFF.

The genes are TRBV19 and TRBJ2-7; D not certain. The CDR3 is made up of 13 amino acids. V lost 5 bases to trimming and J lost 1 base, with 9 bases between them. Germline V gene data show CDR1 as LNHDA and CDR2 as SQIVND (reference sequence). The CDR3 DNA sequence: TGTGCCAGTAGTCTAGGAGCATCCTACGAGCAGTACTTC. This encodes CASSLGASYEQYF.

This rearrangement joins TRBV30 to TRBJ1-5, with D perhaps TRBD1 (6 bases). This CDR3 has 15 amino acids. V was cut by 0 bases and J by 1 base, with 10 bases left in between. Germline lookup yields CDR1 GTSNPN and CDR2 SVGIG (reference sequence). The CDR3 protein is CAWSVHRASNQPQHF. CDR3 sequence (DNA): TGTGCCTGGAGTGTACACAGGGCGAGCAATCAGCCCCAGCATTTT.

The gene calls are TRBV28 and TRBJ1-2; the match to TRBD1 covers 7 bases. This CDR3 contains 14 residues. Trimming took 2 bases from V and 8 from J; bases not matched to a gene: 8. The germline gives CDR1 MDHEN, CDR2 SYDVKM. The CDR3 region is CASSLRGGVQGYTF. CDR3 nucleotides: TGTGCCAGCAGTTTACGAGGGGGCGTTCAAGGCTACACCTTC.

The genes are TRBV29-1 and TRBJ1-1; D is unclear. This CDR3 region has 10 residues. The germline V gene has CDR1 SQVTM and CDR2 ANQGSEA. Trimming pared 7 bases from V and 2 bases from J, leaving 5 bases between. This CDR3 is CSAINTEAFF. The CDR3 coding sequence is TGCAGCGCCATCAACACTGAAGCTTTCTTT.

The chain uses TRBV19 and TRBJ1-1, with D possibly TRBD1 on 6 matching bases. CDR1 and CDR2 (germline): LNHDA, SQIVND (reference sequence). V was cut by 6 bases and J by 3 bases, with 17 bases left in between. This CDR3 contains 15 residues. CDR3 in DNA: TGTGCCAGTAGCTCTGACTTGACAGGAGACACTGAAGCTTTCTTT. Translation: CASSSDLTGDTEAFF.

This clone was counted a few times. J is TRBJ2-3 and V is TRBV14, with TRBD2 identical over 10 bases. The V and J ends lost 0 bases and 5 bases, in that order; junction bases with no gene match: 2. The CDR3 length is 15 residues. Per the germline V gene, CDR1 is SGHDN and CDR2 is FVKESK. CDR3 coding DNA: TGTGCCAGCAGCCAAGAAGCGGGAGGGTTAGATACGCAGTATTTT. Its protein product is CASSQEAGGLDTQYF. Looking up the rest from reference TRBV14 and TRBJ2-3 gives the full variable domain: EAGVTQFPSHSVIEKGQTVTLRCDPISGHDNLYWYRRVMGKEIKFLLHFVKESKQDESGMPNNRFLAERTGGTYSTLKVQPAELEDSGVYFCASSQEAGGLDTQYFGPGTRLTVL.

The chain joins TRBV7-2 to TRBJ2-2; D unclear. From germline, CDR1 is SGHTA and CDR2 FQGNSA. V dropped 5 bases and J dropped 8 bases, with 15 bases sitting between them. The length of the CDR3 is 14 residues. CDR3 region: CASSRLSAGGELFF. The CDR3 coding sequence is TGTGCCAGCAGCCGCCTGAGCGCCGGGGGGGAGCTGTTTTTT.

This sequence joins TRBV6-5 and TRBJ2-7; TRBD1 matches 8 bases. Trimming at V came to 7 bases and at J to 3 bases, leaving 8 bases not matched to a gene. Germline V gives CDR1 MNHEY, CDR2 SVGAGI. The CDR3 spans 14 residues. CDR3 sequence reads: CASNSPDRGYEQYF. DNA of the CDR3: TGTGCCAGCAACAGCCCCGACAGGGGCTACGAGCAGTACTTC.

This clone has only a few counts. This chain links TRBV5-1 with TRBJ2-5, with 9 bases aligning to TRBD2. The DNA end favors TRBJ2-7, so the J call may be wrong. CDR1 and CDR2 (germline): SGHRS, YFSETQ. The CDR3 is made up of 20 amino acids. For the CDR3, the DNA is TGCGCCAGCAGCGCCGCTGTGAGCGGGAGGCGCGATAGCACCTCCTACGAGCAGTACTTC. Translating gives CASSAAVSGRRDSTSYEQYF.

The chain employs TRBV30 and TRBJ2-7, with 7 bases identical to TRBD1. CDR3 size: 12 residues. Germline CDR1 GTSNPN, CDR2 SVGIG (reference sequence). CDR3 bases: TGTGCTCTGACAGGGAGCACCTACGAGCAGTACTTC. Amino acids: CALTGSTYEQYF.